These T cell receptor beta chains were read from a single sample in a study of blood T cell repertoires in COVID-19. Profiled with immunoSEQ multiplex PCR; TCRdb holds only in-frame clones, not every one. The sample holds approximately 170,000 clones, around 80% seen once. Sequenced sample: peripheral blood. The source is a woman in her 70s who had recovered from COVID-19. Both conserved end residues are trimmed from each CDR3.

CDR3	V	J
ASSPGRASSGNTIY	TRBV18	TRBJ1-3
ASSRSQNYGYT	TRBV7-2	TRBJ1-2
ASSSNNQPQH	TRBV18	TRBJ1-5
ASSPGLAINTGELF	TRBV6-4	TRBJ2-2
ASSPPTSFQETQY	TRBV11-2	TRBJ2-5
ASSQKSTWGTLTYNEQF	TRBV4-2	TRBJ2-1
ASSSETGSGNQPQH	TRBV27	TRBJ1-5
ASSLAGPRRTEAF	TRBV7-7	TRBJ1-1
ASSPRVSAEQY	TRBV18	TRBJ2-7
ASGLGAGGLYGYT	TRBV7-9	TRBJ1-2
SVEGGTDYGYT	TRBV29-1	TRBJ1-2
ASSQEYWDRVGTEAF	TRBV3-1/TRBV3-2	TRBJ1-1
ASREWWGESNSPLH	TRBV27	TRBJ1-6
ASSRGHVLYEQY	TRBV5-5	TRBJ2-7
ASGGGSWSPLH	TRBV12-5	TRBJ1-6
ASSVGGGYTGELF	TRBV9	TRBJ2-2
ASSPGTPSPLH	TRBV7-6	TRBJ1-6
ASSFFPPAGGGTGELF	TRBV5-1	TRBJ2-2
ASRVRRGVSNYGYT	TRBV6-6	TRBJ1-2
ASIPRGHTDTQY	TRBV19	TRBJ2-3
ATSKRSLSYEQY	TRBV15	TRBJ2-7
ASSPSPREFQY	TRBV7-2	TRBJ2-4
ASSPQTGYNEQF	TRBV5-1	TRBJ2-1
ASSLDVREQY	TRBV5-1	TRBJ2-7
ASSPDGQGFSCT	TRBV18	TRBJ1-2
ASSLGGTTYNEQF	TRBV7-2	TRBJ2-1
ASTGGGGYT	TRBV6-4	TRBJ1-2
ASRPRLAGGDEQY	TRBV6-5	TRBJ2-7
ASRRSRRDEQF	TRBV6-5	TRBJ2-1
ASSPGGESSSYEQY	TRBV5-4	TRBJ2-7
ASSDPPPDT	TRBV6-1	TRBJ1-2
TKEGQWPSDEQY	TRBV1	TRBJ2-7
ASSLWGGSAKNIQY	TRBV7-9	TRBJ2-4
ASSLLRDSENSPLH	TRBV5-6	TRBJ1-6
AGGGRPYNEQF	TRBV28	TRBJ2-1
ASRRAGRSYEQY	TRBV27	TRBJ2-7
ASSYAQNYGYT	TRBV6-6	TRBJ1-2
ASSFVGGRYEQY	TRBV5-1	TRBJ2-7
ASSLDGQGNTEAF	TRBV5-1	TRBJ1-1
ASSEGAGQPQH	TRBV2	TRBJ1-5
AISEGRGRGELF	TRBV10-3	TRBJ2-2
ASRAPGVYEQY	TRBV6-5	TRBJ2-7
ASSFRLARSEQF	TRBV7-2	TRBJ2-1
ASSWQGVSGNTIY	TRBV5-1	TRBJ1-3